Below are 12 T cell receptor beta chains sequenced from a single sample in a study of technical replicates of blood from a handful of donors. Profiled with immunoSEQ multiplex PCR; TCRdb holds only in-frame clones, not every one. The sample holds 75,000 to 95,000 clones; about 93% are singletons and the top ten take under 0.3%. The specimen sequenced was T cells isolated from PBMCs. These receptors were obtained from a human donor in good health.

The chain joins TRBV5-1 to TRBJ2-3, with no clear D. CDR3 length: 12 amino acids. The V gene's germline CDR1 is SGHRS and CDR2 YFSETQ. Between the trimmed V and J ends, which lost 5 bases and 0 bases, there was a span of 4 bases. The CDR3 protein is CASSSSTDTQYF. The CDR3 DNA reads as TGCGCCAGCAGTTCGAGCACAGATACGCAGTATTTT.

The chain has TRBV5-6 and TRBJ2-3; the D is unclear. The V gene's germline CDR1 is SGHDT and CDR2 YYEEEE. V lost 3 bases and J 2 bases, leaving 7 bases between the germline ends. The CDR3 loop spans 13 amino acids. CDR3: CASSSFLTDTQYF. DNA of the CDR3: TGTGCCAGCAGCTCCTTCCTCACAGATACGCAGTATTTT.

V is TRBV28 and J is TRBJ2-7, with TRBD2 identical over 7 bases. Germline trimming cut 5 bases from V and 0 bases from J; bases unmatched to any gene: 25. CDR3 length equals 21 residues. Germline values: CDR1 MDHEN, CDR2 SYDVKM. The CDR3 bases are TGTGCCAGCAGTCGGTCCGAGTGGCACCGGTCCCAGCGGGGCGACTCCTACGAGCAGTACTTC. It encodes CASSRSEWHRSQRGDSYEQYF. The full variable domain, completed using reference TRBV28 and TRBJ2-7, is DVKVTQSSRYLVKRTGEKVFLECVQDMDHENMFWYRQDPGLGLRLIYFSYDVKMKEKGDIPEGYSVSREKKERFSLILESASTNQTSMYLCASSRSEWHRSQRGDSYEQYFGPGTRLTVT.

The CDR3 loop is CASSRILGTGIEKLFF. The CDR3 region has the DNA TGCGCCAGCAGCCGCATCCTCGGGACAGGGATTGAAAAACTGTTTTTT. This chain uses TRBV4-1 with TRBJ1-4; 9 nucleotides match TRBD1. The CDR3 loop spans 16 amino acids. The V and J ends lost 4 bases and 7 bases, in that order; junction bases with no gene match: 10. CDR1 and CDR2 (germline): MGHRA, YSYEKL.

The chain combines TRBV7-9 with TRBJ2-7, with D possibly matching TRBD1 (6 bases). V gave up 11 bases and J gave up 5 bases, with 13 bases separating them. This CDR3 contains 11 residues. Looked up from germline, CDR1 is SEHNR and CDR2 is FQNEAQ (reference sequence). The CDR3 DNA reads TGTGCCTTCTCTAGGGGGAACGAGCAGTACTTC. The encoded protein is CAFSRGNEQYF.

The chain recombines TRBV28 with TRBJ2-3; perhaps TRBD1 as D (5 bases). This CDR3 spans 15 amino acids. The V and J ends lost 6 bases and 2 bases respectively, with 15 bases between them. CDR1 and CDR2 from the germline V gene are MDHEN and SYDVKM. The CDR3 nucleotides read TGTGCCAGCAGCCCATGGACATCCTACACAGATACGCAGTATTTT. Translating it yields CASSPWTSYTDTQYF.

V usage is TRBV19 and J usage is TRBJ2-3; 12 nucleotides match TRBD2. Germline trimming cut 6 bases from V and 6 bases from J; bases unmatched to any gene: 4. The CDR3 spans 14 residues. The germline gives CDR1 LNHDA, CDR2 SQIVND (reference sequence). CDR3 sequence reads: CASSLTSGGDTQYF. The CDR3 nucleotides are TGTGCCAGTAGCTTGACTAGCGGGGGCGATACGCAGTATTTT.

This clone appeared a single time. V gene TRBV6-6 combines with J gene TRBJ2-7; perhaps TRBD1 as D (5 bases). This CDR3 has 13 residues. Trimming left V 0 bases short and J 4 bases short, with 7 bases between. The germline gives CDR1 MNHNY, CDR2 SVGAGI (reference sequence). CDR3 protein: CASSYSDSYEQYF. The CDR3 DNA reads as TGTGCCAGCAGTTACTCCGACAGTTACGAGCAGTACTTC.

The chain employs TRBV30 and TRBJ1-2; D perhaps matches TRBD1 (5 bases). In germline, CDR1 is GTSNPN, CDR2 SVGIG (reference sequence). V lost 2 bases and J 7 bases, leaving 14 bases between the germline ends. This CDR3 is 13 amino acids long. The CDR3 here is CAWSPMAGLGYTF. The CDR3 DNA reads as TGTGCCTGGAGTCCGATGGCAGGGCTTGGCTACACCTTC. Looking up the rest from reference TRBV30 and TRBJ1-2 gives the full variable domain: SQTIHQWPATLVQPVGSPLSLECTVEGTSNPNLYWYRQAAGRGLQLLFYSVGIGQISSEVPQNLSASRPQDRQFILSSKKLLLSDSGFYLCAWSPMAGLGYTFGSGTRLTVV.

This chain joins TRBV6-4 and TRBJ2-1, with unresolved D. CDR1 and CDR2 (germline): MRHNA, SNTAGT. The CDR3 sequence is 15 residues long. With 6 bases removed from V and 4 bases from J, the gap between germline ends came to 16 bases. In DNA, the CDR3 is TGTGCCAGCAGAGAACAGCCCTCAGTGTACAATGAGCAGTTCTTC. It is translated as CASREQPSVYNEQFF.

The chain employs TRBV6-5 and TRBJ2-1; maybe TRBD1 (5 bases). From germline, CDR1 is MNHEY and CDR2 SVGAGI. V lost 4 bases to trimming and J lost 10 bases, with 20 bases between them. The CDR3 has 15 residues. CDR3 bases: TGTGCCAGCAGTTCCCCCCCAGGGTCAGGTGGGGAGCAGTTCTTC. Translating gives CASSSPPGSGGEQFF.

This clone was detected once. The chain joins TRBV20-1 to TRBJ2-1, with TRBD2 matching over 8 bases. The CDR3 covers 11 residues. Per germline, CDR1 DFQATT and CDR2 SNEGSKA (reference sequence). The CDR3 protein is CSSGRVNEQFF. CDR3 DNA sequence: TGCAGCTCCGGGAGGGTCAATGAGCAGTTCTTC.